A single sample is the source of the 17 T cell receptor beta chains below, sequenced in a study of T cell changes during pregnancy in multiple sclerosis. Clones were read by immunoSEQ multiplex PCR, and TCRdb kept only the in-frame ones, dropping some. The sample shows about 19,000 clones, 75% to 90% of them seen only once. The sample here was CD8+ T cells from peripheral blood mononuclear cells, taken in the third trimester of pregnancy. These receptors all stem from a female donor in good health, enrolled as a control in a pregnancy study.

In its sample, this clone ranks as medium-sized. The gene calls are TRBV9 and TRBJ2-1, with D tentatively TRBD2 (5 bases). Germline V lookup: CDR1 SGDLS, CDR2 YYNGEE. V was cut by 2 bases and J by 0 bases, with 6 bases left in between. The CDR3 spans 14 residues. CDR3 sequence (DNA): TGTGCCAGCAGCGTGGACTCCTCCTACAATGAGCAGTTCTTC. Translation gives CASSVDSSYNEQFF.

This clone is labeled medium-sized (0.01 to 0.1%). V gene TRBV7-9 combines with J gene TRBJ1-1; D may be TRBD1 (6 bases). The germline V and J ends were trimmed by 5 bases and 6 bases, with 13 bases remaining between them. Germline CDR1 and CDR2: SEHNR and FQNEAQ (reference sequence). This CDR3 contains 13 residues. The CDR3 is CASSPQGAAEAFF. The CDR3 DNA reads as TGTGCCAGCAGCCCACAGGGCGCGGCTGAAGCTTTCTTT.

This rearrangement joins TRBV9 to TRBJ2-1, with 10 bases matching TRBD1. Germline trimming cut 1 base from V and 7 bases from J; bases unmatched to any gene: 8. The CDR3 extends over 16 amino acids. The germline V gene encodes CDR1 SGDLS and CDR2 YYNGEE. CDR3: CASSVRGQGLSNEQFF. The CDR3 DNA is TGTGCCAGCAGCGTAAGGGGACAGGGGTTGTCGAATGAGCAGTTCTTC.

The chain employs TRBV9 and TRBJ2-7; 9 bases line up with TRBD1. V lost 0 bases to trimming and J lost 4 bases; unmatched junction nucleotides: 2. The CDR3 is 14 residues long. The V gene's germline CDR1 is SGDLS and CDR2 YYNGEE. CDR3 sequence reads: CASSVGDRVYEQYF. CDR3 sequence (DNA): TGTGCCAGCAGCGTAGGGGACAGGGTTTACGAGCAGTACTTC.

The chain is built from TRBV4-2 and TRBJ2-2; D is undetermined. From germline, CDR1 is LGHNA and CDR2 YNFKEQ. The CDR3 has 12 residues. V was cut by 1 base and J by 6 bases, with 3 bases left in between. The CDR3 spells CASSQVSGELFF. For the CDR3, the DNA is TGTGCCAGCAGCCAAGTATCCGGGGAGCTGTTTTTT.

This sequence joins TRBV6-1 and TRBJ1-1, with D perhaps TRBD1 (5 bases). Trimming removed 2 bases from V and 7 bases from J, with 11 bases in between. This CDR3 has 13 residues. The V gene's germline CDR1 is MNHNS and CDR2 SASEGT. CDR3 protein: CASSEWGTLEAFF. The CDR3 DNA follows: TGTGCCAGCAGTGAATGGGGGACTCTTGAAGCTTTCTTT.

The V call is TRBV5-5, the J call TRBJ1-1; 11 bases are a match to TRBD1. The CDR3 covers 15 residues. Germline loops: CDR1 SGHKS, CDR2 YYEKEE (reference sequence). The V and J ends lost 3 bases and 7 bases, in that order; junction bases with no gene match: 8. The CDR3 region is CASSWGTGGPDEAFF. The DNA for the CDR3 is TGTGCCAGCAGCTGGGGGACAGGGGGGCCGGATGAAGCTTTCTTT.

This chain's CDR3 is CASSEGGMNTEAFF. DNA for the CDR3: TGTGCCAGCAGCGAAGGGGGAATGAACACTGAAGCTTTCTTT. V usage is TRBV13 and J usage is TRBJ1-1; possibly TRBD1 for D (6 bases). Trimming shortened V by 5 bases and J by 0 bases, and 10 bases separated the two germline ends. The CDR3 runs to 14 residues. In germline, CDR1 is PRHDT, CDR2 FYEKMQ (reference sequence).

V is TRBV15 and J is TRBJ2-7; 11 nucleotides line up with TRBD1. Germline V lookup: CDR1 LNHNV, CDR2 YYDKDF (reference sequence). CDR3 length: 12 residues. Trimming cost V 9 bases and J 4 bases; bases outside gene matches: 2. The CDR3 DNA sequence: TGTGCCACGGGGGACAGGGGGTACGAGCAGTACTTC. Protein sequence: CATGDRGYEQYF.

The chain combines TRBV13 with TRBJ2-5, with a weak D call TRBD1 (5 bases). The J call may not be correct, given that the DNA end is closer to TRBJ2-7. Germline CDR1 is PRHDT and CDR2 is FYEKMQ (reference sequence). The CDR3 extends over 12 amino acids. CDR3 sequence reads: CASSSSGYEQYF. DNA of the CDR3: TGTGCCAGCAGCTCATCAGGGTACGAGCAGTACTTC.

The chain has TRBV30 and TRBJ1-2, with D possibly matching TRBD1 (6 bases). CDR3 length: 12 amino acids. CDR1 and CDR2 from the germline V gene are GTSNPN and SVGIG (reference sequence). V lost 4 bases to trimming and J lost 6 bases, with 12 bases between them. CDR3 bases: TGTGCCTGGACAGGGGTGGAGAATGGCTACACCTTC. Encoded protein: CAWTGVENGYTF.

The CDR3 loop reads CATSRETRSTDTQYF. CDR3 sequence (DNA): TGTGCCACCAGCAGAGAAACCAGGAGCACAGATACGCAGTATTTT. The V gene is TRBV15, the J gene TRBJ2-3; no clear D. V lost 0 bases, J lost 0 bases, and 7 bases lay in between. Germline CDR1 reads LNHNV; CDR2 reads YYDKDF (reference sequence). The CDR3 runs 15 residues.

This chain links TRBV10-1 with TRBJ2-7; 11 bases line up with TRBD1. This CDR3 has 16 residues. The germline CDR1 and CDR2 sequences are WNHNN and SYGVQD (reference sequence). V dropped 6 bases and J dropped 1; count of bases not matched to a gene: 8. The CDR3 loop is CASRDSGTGGSYEQYF. As DNA, the CDR3 is TGCGCCAGCAGAGACTCCGGGACAGGGGGTTCCTACGAGCAGTACTTC.

The V gene is TRBV9, the J gene TRBJ1-1; D is unresolved. CDR3 length equals 13 residues. From germline, CDR1 is SGDLS and CDR2 YYNGEE. The V end was cut by 3 bases, the J end by 3 bases, with 9 bases between. The CDR3 is CASSAGFDTEAFF. The DNA for the CDR3 is TGTGCCAGCAGCGCCGGGTTTGACACTGAAGCTTTCTTT.

The gene calls are TRBV4-3 and TRBJ1-1; tentative D call: TRBD1 (5 bases). From germline, CDR1 is LGHNA and CDR2 YSLEER. The CDR3 is made up of 15 amino acids. V was pared by 0 bases and J by 3 bases, with 11 bases between. The CDR3 protein is CASSQDRASDTEAFF. The CDR3 coding sequence is TGCGCCAGCAGCCAAGACAGGGCATCGGACACTGAAGCTTTCTTT.

This sequence joins TRBV6-5 and TRBJ2-1, with D perhaps TRBD2 (7 bases). The CDR3 has 16 residues. Trimming stripped 2 bases from V and 8 bases from J, with 19 bases between. Germline V lookup: CDR1 MNHEY, CDR2 SVGAGI. The CDR3 DNA follows: TGTGCCAGCAGTTACGGGGTGGGGGGGCCGCTACATGAGCAGTTCTTC. It encodes CASSYGVGGPLHEQFF.

The gene calls are TRBV7-2 and TRBJ2-3, with 11 bases identical to TRBD2. V gave up 5 bases and J gave up 3 bases; unmatched junction bases: 4. CDR3 length equals 15 residues. The germline CDR1 and CDR2 sequences are SGHTA and FQGNSA. In DNA form, the CDR3 reads TGTGCCAGCAGCCTTAGCGGGGGGGCGACAGATACGCAGTATTTT. Translated, it gives CASSLSGGATDTQYF.